The present TCR beta chain was sequenced within a study of blood T cell repertoires in COVID-19. Study at large: T cells, B-cell-depleted T cells, or PBMCs supplied cDNA or gDNA.

In the original processing: Estimated nucleated cell counts came from reference gene primer amplification. The method was immunoSEQ multiplex PCR; TCRdb's version includes in-frame clones alone and lacks a portion of them. The D gene and trimming were derived from the DNA, and the V and J assignments and clone size from that table. This table has some 180,000 clones, roughly 77% appearing once. The V gene's germline CDR1 is SGHTA and CDR2 FQGNSA. Trimming cost V 5 bases and J 5 bases, with 18 bases left between them. The CDR3 consists of 16 residues. The receptor's source is a woman aged 35 to 49 with COVID-19, enrolled during active disease. Sequenced input: peripheral blood. This sequence joins TRBV7-2 and TRBJ1-4; D is possibly TRBD1 (5 bases). This CDR3 is CASSKDRQIGNEKLFF. The DNA for the CDR3 is TGTGCCAGCAGCAAGGACCGACAGATAGGAAATGAAAAACTGTTTTTT.